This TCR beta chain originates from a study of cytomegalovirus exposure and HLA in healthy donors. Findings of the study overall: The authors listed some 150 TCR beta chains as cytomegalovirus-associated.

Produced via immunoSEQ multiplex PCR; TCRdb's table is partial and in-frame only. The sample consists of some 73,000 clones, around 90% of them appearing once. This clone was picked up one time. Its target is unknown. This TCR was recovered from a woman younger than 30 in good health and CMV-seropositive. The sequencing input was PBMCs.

Here the CDR3 DNA reads TGTGCCAGCAGCTTGGACAGGGGGTCTCACCGGCTAAACACCGGGGAGCTGTTTTTT. It translates to CASSLDRGSHRLNTGELFF. V is TRBV5-8 and J is TRBJ2-2; 8 bases are shared with TRBD1. J was trimmed by 2 bases and V by 0 bases; bases with no gene match: 12. Germline CDR1 reads SGHTS; CDR2 reads YDEGEE. There are 19 residues in the CDR3.